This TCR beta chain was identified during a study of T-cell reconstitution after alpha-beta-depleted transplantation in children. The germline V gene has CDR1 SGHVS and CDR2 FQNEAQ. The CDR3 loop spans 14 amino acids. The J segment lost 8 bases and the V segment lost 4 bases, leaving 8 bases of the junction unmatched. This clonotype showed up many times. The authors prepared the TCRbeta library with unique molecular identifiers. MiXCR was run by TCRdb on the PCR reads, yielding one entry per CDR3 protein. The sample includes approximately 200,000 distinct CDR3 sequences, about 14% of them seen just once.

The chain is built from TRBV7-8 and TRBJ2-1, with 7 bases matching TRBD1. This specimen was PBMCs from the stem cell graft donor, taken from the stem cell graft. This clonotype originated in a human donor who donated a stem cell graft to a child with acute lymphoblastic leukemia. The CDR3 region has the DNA TGTGCCAGCAGCTACAGACAGGGCTCGCATGAGCAGTTCTTC. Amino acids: CASSYRQGSHEQFF.